The clone carrying this TCR beta chain appeared a few times. As yet, its antigen is unknown. The V gene lost 8 bases and the J gene lost 5 bases, with 21 bases spanning the gap. CDR3 length: 14 residues. The V gene's germline CDR1 is GTSNPN and CDR2 SVGIG (reference sequence). This entry is derived from a study of CD8+ T cells in alopecia areata. About the study: Tofacitinib continued for 6 to 18 months and was then withheld for 6 months. Overall study findings and caveats: Normal scalp showed lower clonality than lesional scalp, especially alopecia totalis/universalis.

Peripheral blood, together with lesional scalp punch biopsies, was collected from alopecia areata patients. Sorting of PBMCs yielded the CD4+ and CD8+ T cells. cDNA reverse transcribed from extracted RNA served as the sequencing template. TCRdb keeps only in-frame clones here, not all; method: immunoSEQ multiplex PCR. The sample lists 120,000 or so clones, 58% occurring once. The rearrangement joins TRBV30 to TRBJ2-5, with D possibly being TRBD1 (6 bases). This clonotype was sampled from a human donor with alopecia areata. This specimen consisted of CD4+ T cells sorted from blood, obtained at week 0. In DNA, the CDR3 is TGTGCCGGGGGCGCTACCAACGAAAGGGAGACCCAGTACTTC. This gives the protein CAGGATNERETQYF.